The 32 T cell receptor beta chains below come from one sample, sequenced in a study of identical twins. MiXCR, run by TCRdb on the 5' RACE reads, gives a single entry per CDR3 protein. The sample records 450,000 or so distinct CDR3 sequences, 24% being singletons. A further study also used this sample, focusing on T cells expressing NK-cell markers.

Sequencing was carried out using CD4+ T cells sorted from blood. The receptor set was obtained from a woman between 18 and 30 years old in good health.

This clonotype was counted a few times. CDR3 amino acids: CASSPFGEAFF. In nucleotides, the CDR3 is TGTGCCAGCAGCCCCTTCGGGGAAGCTTTCTTT. The chain is built from TRBV16 and TRBJ1-1; no clear D gene. CDR3 length: 11 residues. Between the trimmed V and J ends, which lost 4 bases and 8 bases, there was a span of 8 bases. The germline gives CDR1 KGHSY, CDR2 FQNENV. Combining the CDR3 with reference TRBV16 and TRBJ1-1 gives the whole variable domain GEEVAQTPKHLVRGEGQKAKLYCAPIKGHSYVFWYQQVLKNEFKFLISFQNENVFDETGMPKERFSAKCLPNSPCSLEIQATKLEDSAVYFCASSPFGEAFFGQGTRLTVV.

This clonotype was counted only a few times. The genes are TRBV5-1 and TRBJ2-7, with D possibly being TRBD1 (6 bases). Germline assignment: CDR1 SGHRS and CDR2 YFSETQ. The CDR3 consists of 16 residues. Between the trimmed V and J ends, which lost 0 bases and 6 bases, there was a span of 19 bases. The CDR3 region is CASSLELWQGSSEQYF. The CDR3 nucleotides are TGCGCCAGCAGCTTGGAGTTGTGGCAGGGGTCGAGCGAGCAGTACTTC.

The chain joins TRBV20-1 to TRBJ2-1, with 7 positions matching TRBD2. Trimming cost V 2 bases and J 8 bases; bases outside gene matches: 18. This CDR3 comprises 17 residues. Germline values: CDR1 DFQATT, CDR2 SNEGSKA (reference sequence). CDR3 region: CSARSFTFLAEAHEQFF. CDR3 nucleotide sequence: TGCAGTGCTAGATCCTTCACCTTTCTAGCGGAAGCCCATGAGCAGTTCTTC.

This clonotype was detected only a few times. The V and J genes are TRBV30 and TRBJ2-1; unclear D gene. Germline CDR1 is GTSNPN and CDR2 is SVGIG (reference sequence). CDR3 length: 11 residues. Trimming removed 2 bases from V and 12 bases from J, with 11 bases in between. CDR3 residues: CAWSQAPVQFF. CDR3 nucleotide sequence: TGTGCCTGGAGTCAGGCCCCGGTGCAGTTCTTC.

V is TRBV7-3 and J is TRBJ1-1; TRBD1 aligns across 8 bases. This CDR3 is 13 amino acids long. Germline V gives CDR1 SGHTA, CDR2 FQGTGA. V lost 5 bases and J lost 4; bases outside the gene matches: 3. The CDR3 DNA reads as TGTGCCAGCAGCGCACAGGGGGGCACTGAAGCTTTCTTT. Translated, it gives CASSAQGGTEAFF.

The rearrangement uses TRBV5-4 and TRBJ1-2; D is unresolved. Trimming took off 5 bases at V and 4 bases at J, with 15 bases between the two ends. The germline CDR1 and CDR2 sequences are SGHNT and YYREEE (reference sequence). The CDR3 has 14 amino acids. This CDR3 reads CASSDGDPPYGYTF. The CDR3 DNA reads TGTGCCAGCAGTGACGGGGATCCTCCCTATGGCTACACCTTC.

The rearrangement joins TRBV5-1 to TRBJ1-6; tentatively, D is TRBD1 (5 bases). Trimming cost V 3 bases and J 3 bases, with 10 bases left between them. Germline lookup yields CDR1 SGHRS and CDR2 YFSETQ. There are 15 residues in the CDR3. The CDR3 loop reads CASSYGAHYNSPLHF. Here the CDR3 DNA reads TGCGCCAGCAGCTACGGGGCTCACTATAATTCACCCCTCCACTTT.

The chain links TRBV20-1 to TRBJ1-2, with 10 bases that match TRBD1. Losses at the gene ends were 3 bases for V and 8 bases for J; bases not matched to a gene: 3. This CDR3 is built from 12 residues. Looked up from germline, CDR1 is DFQATT and CDR2 is SNEGSKA (reference sequence). The CDR3 nucleotides read TGCAGTGCTAGTCGACAGGGGGCGGGCTACACCTTC. It yields the protein CSASRQGAGYTF.

The sample holds a few counts of this clonotype. This chain links TRBV3-1 with TRBJ2-3; D might be TRBD1 or TRBD2, each matching 5 bases. V lost 4 bases to trimming and J lost 6 bases, with 17 bases between them. CDR3 size: 15 residues. Per germline, CDR1 LGHDT and CDR2 YNNKEL (reference sequence). Here the CDR3 DNA reads TGTGCCAGCAGCCCCCGCCGGACACGGGGTGATACGCAGTATTTT. Amino acid sequence: CASSPRRTRGDTQYF.

This clonotype was counted only a few times. The genes are TRBV5-8 and TRBJ2-4; D might be TRBD1 (6 bases). CDR3 length: 14 amino acids. Germline CDR1 SGHTS, CDR2 YDEGEE. Trimming removed 3 bases at V and 2 bases at J, with 9 bases between. CDR3 loop: CASSYQGSKNIQYF. DNA of the CDR3: TGTGCCAGCAGCTATCAGGGGTCCAAAAACATTCAGTACTTC.

This chain uses TRBV6-1 with TRBJ2-2, with 9 bases lining up with TRBD1. The CDR3 consists of 16 residues. Germline V lookup: CDR1 MNHNS, CDR2 SASEGT. Germline trimming cut 5 bases from V and 7 bases from J; bases unmatched to any gene: 11. The CDR3 loop is CASSRPRTGASGELFF. CDR3 bases: TGTGCCAGCAGTCGTCCGCGGACAGGGGCGAGCGGGGAGCTGTTTTTT.

The table lists this clonotype with a count of one. The V call is TRBV29-1, the J call TRBJ2-1, with TRBD2 identical over 9 bases. Germline assignment: CDR1 SQVTM and CDR2 ANQGSEA. The trim removed 0 bases at V and 9 bases at J, leaving 6 bases unmatched. The CDR3 is 14 amino acids. The CDR3 is CSVEEPGLAAEQFF. CDR3 sequence (DNA): TGCAGCGTTGAAGAGCCGGGACTAGCAGCTGAGCAGTTCTTC.

This clonotype was seen only a few times. The chain recombines TRBV4-3 with TRBJ2-3; TRBD2 agrees at 12 bases. This CDR3 has 17 residues. Trimming at V came to 1 base and at J to 5 bases, leaving 7 bases not matched to a gene. The germline gives CDR1 LGHNA, CDR2 YSLEER. The CDR3 here is CASSQGWASGRVDTQYF. The CDR3 DNA is TGCGCCAGCAGCCAAGGATGGGCTAGCGGGAGGGTAGATACGCAGTATTTT.

This clonotype has only one observation. The CDR3 reads CASSYSYRGTADEQYF. The CDR3 DNA sequence: TGTGCCAGCAGTTACTCGTATAGGGGGACAGCGGACGAGCAGTACTTC. V gene TRBV6-5 combines with J gene TRBJ2-7, with TRBD1 matching 7 bases. The CDR3 sequence is 16 residues long. Per germline, CDR1 MNHEY and CDR2 SVGAGI. V dropped 0 bases and J dropped 5; count of bases not matched to a gene: 10.

The CDR3 DNA follows: TGTGCCAGCAGCCCCCGTTTGGGGGATTCCCCAGATACGCAGTATTTT. Its protein is CASSPRLGDSPDTQYF. The chain has TRBV11-2 and TRBJ2-3, with D tentatively TRBD1 or TRBD2 (5 bases each). V was pared by 5 bases and J by 4 bases, with 19 bases between. The CDR3 is 16 amino acids. Germline loops: CDR1 SGHAT, CDR2 FQNNGV.

The chain combines TRBV19 with TRBJ1-5; tentatively, D is TRBD1 (5 bases). V lost 2 bases and J 3 bases, leaving 8 bases between the germline ends. CDR1 and CDR2 (germline): LNHDA, SQIVND (reference sequence). The CDR3 spans 14 residues. CDR3 in amino acids: CASSIWGFNQPQHF. DNA of the CDR3: TGTGCCAGTAGTATATGGGGCTTCAATCAGCCCCAGCATTTT.

The V gene is TRBV13, the J gene TRBJ2-1; 8 bases line up with TRBD1. V gave up 3 bases and J gave up 7 bases; unmatched junction bases: 8. The CDR3 extends over 15 amino acids. Germline V gives CDR1 PRHDT, CDR2 FYEKMQ (reference sequence). The DNA of the CDR3 is TGTGCCAGCAGCTTTTACAGGGGGGCTAAGAATGAGCAGTTCTTC. It codes for CASSFYRGAKNEQFF.

CDR3 loop: CASSRGSNNEQFF. The CDR3 DNA is TGTGCCAGCTCGAGGGGATCGAACAATGAGCAGTTCTTC. The gene calls are TRBV18 and TRBJ2-1; possibly TRBD1 or TRBD2 for D (5 bases each). This CDR3 is built from 13 residues. Deletions cut 6 bases from V and 5 bases from J, with 11 bases between. CDR1 is KGHSH and CDR2 is LQKENI in the germline V gene.

The rearrangement links TRBV11-3 to TRBJ2-7; TRBD1 aligns across 8 bases. V was pared by 8 bases and J by 2 bases, with 2 bases of the junction left unmatched. The CDR3 runs to 12 residues. Germline values: CDR1 SGHNT, CDR2 YENEEA. The CDR3: CASGDRTYEQYF. CDR3 nucleotide sequence: TGTGCCAGCGGGGACAGGACCTACGAGCAGTACTTC.

CDR3 sequence reads: CASSIAGYEQFF. CDR3 DNA: TGTGCCAGTAGTATAGCGGGGTATGAGCAGTTCTTC. The chain uses TRBV19 and TRBJ2-1, with a tentative D call TRBD2 (5 bases). Per germline, CDR1 LNHDA and CDR2 SQIVND (reference sequence). Deletions cut 1 base from V and 8 bases from J, with 6 bases between. The CDR3 contains 12 residues.

The chain uses TRBV7-2 and TRBJ2-3; 7 positions match TRBD1. V dropped 2 bases and J dropped 4; count of bases not matched to a gene: 6. This CDR3 region has 15 residues. CDR1 and CDR2 from the germline V gene are SGHTA and FQGNSA. The CDR3 is CASSLRGQSPDTQYF. The CDR3 DNA follows: TGTGCCAGCAGCTTAAGGGGACAGTCGCCAGATACGCAGTATTTT.

V usage is TRBV7-8 and J usage is TRBJ2-5, with D possibly TRBD1 on 6 matching bases. Germline V gene lookup returns CDR1 SGHVS and CDR2 FQNEAQ. The CDR3 is made up of 16 amino acids. Trimming cost V 2 bases and J 0 bases, with 13 bases left between them. CDR3 DNA: TGTGCCAGCAGCTTATCGGGCAGGGGAAACCAAGAGACCCAGTACTTC. It translates to CASSLSGRGNQETQYF.

V is TRBV20-1 and J is TRBJ2-3; 10 nucleotides line up with TRBD2. The CDR3 consists of 15 residues. Germline trimming cut 3 bases from V and 5 bases from J; bases unmatched to any gene: 8. Looked up from germline, CDR1 is DFQATT and CDR2 is SNEGSKA (reference sequence). The CDR3 bases are TGCAGTGCTAGTAGAGTAGCGGGAGGAAAAGATACGCAGTATTTT. Translating it yields CSASRVAGGKDTQYF.

This clonotype showed up just a few times. The rearrangement joins TRBV3-1 to TRBJ1-5, with a weak D call TRBD1 (5 bases). Trimming left V 4 bases short and J 7 bases short, with 17 bases between. The CDR3 is 15 residues long. Germline CDR1 reads LGHDT; CDR2 reads YNNKEL (reference sequence). The CDR3 sequence is CASSRGSGGIQPQHF. Here the CDR3 DNA reads TGTGCCAGCAGCCGGGGCTCCGGGGGGATCCAGCCCCAGCATTTT.

In its sample, this clonotype was seen a few times. DNA for the CDR3: TGCAGTGTCAACAGGGGAGACACTGAAGCTTTCTTT. Its translation is CSVNRGDTEAFF. The V and J genes are TRBV20-1 and TRBJ1-1; 7 positions match TRBD1. The CDR3 consists of 12 residues. Unmatched junction bases numbered 5, after V lost 7 bases and J lost 3 bases. Germline loops: CDR1 DFQATT, CDR2 SNEGSKA (reference sequence).

As regards this clonotype: This is likely a read error, given that the CDR3 carries no conserved phenylalanine or tryptophan at its end. The DNA is left out, because the CDR3 cannot be placed on it with certainty; the CDR3 is given as TCRdb lists it. This sequence joins TRBV11-2 and TRBJ2-4. Germline V CDR1 and CDR2: SGHAT, FQNNGV. The CDR3 sequence runs 13 residues, both termini included. The CDR3 spells CASSLASGSKVNL.

The rearrangement uses TRBV9 and TRBJ2-1; the D gene could be TRBD1 or TRBD2 (5 bases each). The germline V gene has CDR1 SGDLS and CDR2 YYNGEE. CDR3 length: 16 amino acids. Trimming stripped 0 bases from V and 2 bases from J, with 12 bases between. Written as DNA, the CDR3 is TGTGCCAGCAGCGTAGCTCTAGGGACCACCTACAATGAGCAGTTCTTC. This gives the protein CASSVALGTTYNEQFF.

This clonotype has at least ten counts. The chain couples TRBV7-3 to TRBJ1-1, with 7 bases lining up with TRBD1. The J segment lost 10 bases and the V segment lost 2 bases, leaving 13 bases of the junction unmatched. Germline CDR1 reads SGHTA; CDR2 reads FQGTGA. The length of the CDR3 is 15 residues. CDR3 sequence (DNA): TGTGCCAGCAGCTTACAAACAGGGGAGGGTTTTGGAGCTTTCTTT. It specifies CASSLQTGEGFGAFF.

This clonotype was detected only a few times. The chain joins TRBV9 to TRBJ2-1; D unresolved. The CDR3 has 16 amino acids. V was shortened by 4 bases and J by 8 bases, with 22 bases between the two germline ends. The V gene's germline CDR1 is SGDLS and CDR2 YYNGEE. CDR3 residues: CASSLGPGLDWDEQFF. CDR3 nucleotides: TGTGCCAGCAGCTTAGGACCGGGCTTGGATTGGGATGAGCAGTTCTTC.

CDR3 DNA: TGTGCCTGGAGTGTGGGGGGCAGGAGGCAGTACTTC. Amino acid sequence: CAWSVGGRRQYF. V usage is TRBV30 and J usage is TRBJ2-7; D possibly matches TRBD1 or TRBD2 (6 bases each). The germline V gene has CDR1 GTSNPN and CDR2 SVGIG (reference sequence). Trimming removed 0 bases at V and 9 bases at J, with 12 bases between. CDR3 length equals 12 residues.

This clonotype was counted only a few times. The chain joins TRBV18 to TRBJ1-1; D gene unclear. The CDR3 spans 16 residues. Trimming left V 3 bases short and J 5 bases short, with 19 bases between. Germline CDR1 KGHSH, CDR2 LQKENI. CDR3 region: CASSPWDRVGRTEAFF. The CDR3 bases are TGTGCCAGCTCACCCTGGGATAGGGTGGGAAGGACTGAAGCTTTCTTT.

The chain employs TRBV5-6 and TRBJ2-2, with 8 positions matching TRBD2. Unmatched junction bases numbered 6, after V lost 3 bases and J lost 5 bases. The CDR3 loop spans 15 amino acids. CDR1 is SGHDT, CDR2 YYEEEE, per germline. The CDR3 loop reads CASSSAGGVTGELFF. CDR3 nucleotides: TGTGCCAGCAGCTCGGCCGGGGGGGTTACCGGGGAGCTGTTTTTT.